A selection of T cell receptor beta chains follows, all from one sample in a study of CD8 T cells in Susac syndrome. TCRdb used MiXCR to reprocess the immunoSEQ multiplex PCR reads, holding one entry per CDR3 protein. Of 150,000 or so distinct CDR3 sequences detected, roughly 94% appear once; the ten largest clones hold around 0.087%. Sequenced sample: CD4+ T cells from PBMCs. Receptors originate from a human donor in good health. The CDR3 runs from the conserved cysteine through the conserved F or W. The order of the fields is clone size, V gene, J gene, D gene, CDR3 protein, CDR3 DNA. D genes are given only for firm matches. Clone size is stated in some rows and not others, as once, few, many or a class when expanded.

>.|TRBV2|TRBJ1-2|.
CASRGGQGNYGYTF
TGTGCCAGCAGGGGGGGGCAGGGAAACTATGGCTACACCTTC
>.|TRBV20-1|TRBJ2-5|TRBD2
CSGLGLAEETQYF
TGCAGTGGACTGGGACTAGCGGAAGAGACCCAGTACTTC
>.|TRBV7-8|TRBJ1-1|.
CASSRLGGNTEAFF
TGTGCCAGCAGCCGCCTTGGTGGGAACACTGAAGCTTTCTTT
>.|TRBV2|TRBJ1-1|.
CASSEAEGRPEAFF
TGTGCCAGCAGTGAAGCGGAAGGGAGACCTGAAGCTTTCTTT
>.|TRBV20-1|TRBJ2-1|TRBD2
CSATSGGAGEQFF
TGCAGTGCGACAAGCGGGGGGGCTGGTGAGCAGTTCTTC
>.|TRBV20-1|TRBJ1-2|TRBD1
CSARDPEGAGGYTF
TGCAGTGCTAGAGATCCTGAGGGGGCGGGAGGCTACACCTTC
>.|TRBV3-1|TRBJ2-3|TRBD1
CASSQNRGHTQYF
TGTGCCAGCAGCCAGAACAGGGGTCATACGCAGTATTTT
>once|TRBV2|TRBJ2-5|.
CASSGGFQETQYF
TGTGCCAGCAGTGGGGGCTTCCAAGAGACCCAGTACTTC
>.|TRBV11-2|TRBJ1-2|TRBD1
CASSLGQGWAYGYTF
TGTGCCAGCAGCCTGGGACAGGGATGGGCCTATGGCTACACCTTC
>.|TRBV23-1|TRBJ1-5|.
CASSQSAARITQHF
TGCGCCAGCAGTCAATCCGCAGCCCGGATTACCCAGCATTTT
>.|TRBV6-5|TRBJ1-4|.
CASSRTVTNEKLFF
TGTGCCAGCAGCCGGACAGTCACTAATGAAAAACTGTTTTTT
>few|TRBV27|TRBJ2-3|.
CASSLDGRTDTQYF
TGTGCCAGCAGTTTAGACGGACGCACAGATACGCAGTATTTT
>.|TRBV7-2|TRBJ1-6|.
CASSLAADSPLHF
TGTGCCAGCAGCTTAGCTGCGGATTCACCCCTCCACTTT
>.|TRBV5-1|TRBJ2-3|TRBD1
CASSLDRQGDTQYF
TGCGCCAGCAGCTTGGACCGACAGGGGGATACGCAGTATTTT
>.|TRBV6-1|TRBJ1-2|.
CASSETVGVHYGYTF
TGTGCCAGCAGTGAGACTGTGGGAGTTCACTATGGCTACACCTTC
>.|TRBV20-1|TRBJ2-3|TRBD2
CSARVLAGARTDTQYF
TGCAGTGCTAGAGTACTAGCGGGGGCCCGCACAGATACGCAGTATTTT
>once|TRBV6-2/TRBV6-3|TRBJ2-3|TRBD1
CASTYRGHDYGDTQYF
TGTGCCAGCACCTACAGGGGGCACGATTATGGGGATACGCAGTATTTT
>.|TRBV19|TRBJ1-5|TRBD1
CASSRDRDSQPQHF
TGTGCCAGTAGTAGGGACAGGGACTCTCAGCCCCAGCATTTT
>.|TRBV25-1|TRBJ2-1|.
CASSEAGSTIEQFF
TGTGCCAGCAGTGAAGCGGGGTCTACAATAGAGCAGTTCTTC
>.|TRBV28|TRBJ2-7|.
CASSLGVLHSYEQYF
TGTGCCAGCAGTTTAGGAGTACTTCACTCCTACGAGCAGTACTTC
>once|TRBV7-8|TRBJ2-2|.
CASSPYRISNTGELFF
TGTGCCAGCAGCCCCTACAGGATATCGAACACCGGGGAGCTGTTTTTT
>once|TRBV10-2|TRBJ2-7|TRBD2
CASSPGLAGEQYF
TGCGCCAGCAGTCCGGGACTAGCAGGCGAGCAGTACTTC
>once|TRBV28|TRBJ2-7|.
CASSLWDPKGVEQYF
TGTGCCAGCAGTTTATGGGACCCAAAGGGGGTCGAGCAGTACTTC
>.|TRBV11-2|TRBJ2-2|.
CASSLDLTGELFF
TGTGCCAGCAGCTTAGATCTCACCGGGGAGCTGTTTTTT
>few|TRBV5-1|TRBJ1-1|.
CASSEPNTEAFF
TGCGCCAGCTCTGAGCCGAACACTGAAGCTTTCTTT
>.|TRBV29-1|TRBJ1-2|TRBD1
CSGGQGVNGYTF
TGCAGCGGGGGACAGGGGGTTAATGGCTACACCTTC
>.|TRBV18|TRBJ1-1|.
CASSPQGEGYKAFF
TGTGCCAGCTCACCTCAGGGAGAAGGCTATAAAGCTTTCTTT
>.|TRBV3-1|TRBJ2-7|.
CASSSAQRASYEQYF
TGTGCCAGCAGCTCGGCTCAACGGGCCTCATACGAGCAGTACTTC
>.|TRBV5-1|TRBJ2-7|TRBD1
CASSSGVRTGTYEQYF
TGCGCCAGCAGCTCCGGGGTTCGGACAGGGACCTACGAGCAGTACTTC
>.|TRBV6-5|TRBJ1-2|.
CASSYSRGNYGYTF
TGTGCCAGCAGTTACTCGAGGGGAAACTATGGCTACACCTTC
>.|TRBV10-3|TRBJ2-2|TRBD1
CAIRQGVAGELFF
TGTGCCATCCGACAGGGGGTGGCCGGGGAGCTGTTTTTT
>.|TRBV7-9|TRBJ2-5|TRBD1
CASSQDRAKETQYF
TGTGCCAGCAGCCAGGACAGGGCGAAAGAGACCCAGTACTTC
>.|TRBV9|TRBJ1-2|.
CASSPPGPQRGGYTF
TGTGCCAGCAGCCCCCCCGGCCCACAGCGGGGAGGCTACACCTTC
>.|TRBV5-7|TRBJ1-3|.
CASMNLGQRNTIYF
TGTGCCAGCATGAACCTTGGGCAGAGAAACACCATATATTTT
>.|TRBV7-2|TRBJ2-7|.
CASSTTSREQYF
TGTGCCAGCAGCACGACAAGTCGGGAGCAGTACTTC
>.|TRBV9|TRBJ2-5|.
CASSAPPGGRETQYF
TGTGCCAGCAGCGCACCCCCGGGGGGCCGGGAGACCCAGTACTTC
>.|TRBV5-1|TRBJ2-3|TRBD1
CASSSGQGVTGTQYF
TGCGCCAGCAGCTCAGGACAGGGAGTTACTGGTACGCAGTATTTT
>.|TRBV5-1|TRBJ2-3|.
CASLGPKSTDTQYF
TGCGCCAGCCTTGGACCCAAAAGCACAGATACGCAGTATTTT
>few|TRBV7-3|TRBJ2-7|TRBD1
CASSLGTGLSYEQYF
TGTGCCAGCAGCTTGGGGACAGGGCTATCCTACGAGCAGTACTTC
>.|TRBV12-3/TRBV12-4|TRBJ2-5|.
CASSFGRGREKTQYF
TGTGCCAGCAGTTTTGGGCGCGGTAGGGAAAAGACCCAGTACTTC
>.|TRBV30|TRBJ2-4|.
CAWSVGATGNIQYF
TGTGCCTGGAGTGTAGGGGCCACGGGAAACATTCAGTACTTC
>.|TRBV7-9|TRBJ2-5|.
CASSLGANSETQYF
TGTGCCAGCAGCTTAGGGGCTAACTCAGAGACCCAGTACTTC
>.|TRBV20-1|TRBJ1-2|.
CSAKTVGYTF
TGCAGTGCGAAGACAGTTGGCTACACCTTC
>.|TRBV30|TRBJ1-5|.
CAWSVIGTINQPQHF
TGTGCCTGGAGTGTAATTGGGACGATCAATCAGCCCCAGCATTTT
>.|TRBV2|TRBJ1-4|TRBD1
CASTRTGGNEKLFF
TGTGCCAGCACCCGGACAGGGGGGAATGAAAAACTGTTTTTT
>once|TRBV5-1|TRBJ2-7|.
CASSLVLGPAYEQYF
TGCGCCAGCAGCTTGGTCCTGGGACCGGCCTACGAGCAGTACTTC
>.|TRBV6-1|TRBJ2-2|.
CASGRGSTAGELFF
TGTGCCAGCGGGCGGGGAAGCACTGCCGGGGAGCTGTTTTTT
>.|TRBV5-1|TRBJ2-1|TRBD2
CASSLGGDTSGIYNEQFF
TGCGCCAGCAGCCTTGGGGGTGATACTAGCGGGATATACAATGAGCAGTTCTTC
>.|TRBV7-8|TRBJ2-1|.
CASSLDQLINEQFF
TGTGCCAGCAGCTTAGATCAGCTAATCAATGAGCAGTTCTTC
>.|TRBV6-2/TRBV6-3|TRBJ2-2|TRBD2
CASSYLFEMWLAGGDHPTGELFF
TGTGCCAGCAGTTACTTATTCGAGATGTGGCTAGCGGGGGGTGACCACCCCACCGGGGAGCTGTTTTTT
>once|TRBV19|TRBJ1-2|.
CASSPTGYYGYTF
TGTGCCAGTAGCCCCACAGGGTACTATGGCTACACCTTC
>once|TRBV5-1|TRBJ2-3|.
CASSPDPITDTQYF
TGCGCCAGCAGCCCGGACCCAATCACAGATACGCAGTATTTT
>once|TRBV6-2/TRBV6-3|TRBJ2-1|.
CASSYWAVKSSYNEQFF
TGTGCCAGCAGTTACTGGGCGGTCAAGAGCTCCTACAATGAGCAGTTCTTC
>.|TRBV20-1|TRBJ2-3|TRBD1
CSATGTGRADTQYF
TGCAGTGCAACCGGGACAGGGAGGGCAGATACGCAGTATTTT
>.|TRBV20-1|TRBJ1-2|.
CSAGGATNYGYTF
TGCAGTGCAGGGGGGGCTACCAACTATGGCTACACCTTC
>.|TRBV3-1|TRBJ1-2|.
CASSQDRNREYGYTF
TGTGCCAGCAGCCAAGATAGGAACAGGGAATATGGCTACACCTTC
>few|TRBV28|TRBJ2-2|TRBD1
CASSSSGTGNTGELFF
TGTGCCAGCAGCTCATCCGGGACAGGGAACACCGGGGAGCTGTTTTTT
>.|TRBV5-1|TRBJ2-2|.
CASSFQGNGELFF
TGCGCCAGCAGCTTCCAGGGCAACGGGGAGCTGTTTTTT
>.|TRBV18|TRBJ1-2|.
CASSPPGPAGYTF
TGTGCCAGCTCACCACCGGGACCCGCAGGCTACACCTTC